These 14 T cell receptor beta chains originate from one sample sequenced in a study of HIV-infected children after antiretroviral therapy interruption. The TCR library was built from RNA with a 3' RACE protocol and unique molecular identifiers. TCRdb analysed the 3' RACE reads with MiXCR anew, one entry per CDR3 protein. Counted here are over 35,000 distinct CDR3 sequences, approximately 6.1% occurring once; the ten biggest clones make up approximately 0.97%. Described treatment: PENTA 11 planned treatment interruption arm or continuous ART arm. The starting material was CD45RA+ CD4+ T cells from PBMCs, pooled from several time points, obtained from a donor given antiretroviral therapy, either interrupted or continuous. Subset indicated: naive CD4+ CD45RA+ CD45RO- T cells. The receptors shown here come from a pool of human donors with HIV.

This clonotype was detected many times. The rearrangement joins TRBV7-2 to TRBJ2-1; the D gene is possibly TRBD1 (5 bases). The CDR3 has 18 amino acids. V lost 7 bases and J lost 6, with 28 bases in between. CDR1 and CDR2 (germline): SGHTA, FQGNSA. The CDR3 loop reads CASTDLRYLGLGANEQFF. Written as DNA, the CDR3 is TGTGCCAGCACGGACCTTAGATACCTGGGATTAGGGGCCAATGAGCAGTTCTTC.

This clonotype was recorded many times. The rearrangement uses TRBV18 and TRBJ2-3, with TRBD2 matching 13 bases. From germline, CDR1 is KGHSH and CDR2 LQKENI. The trim removed 4 bases at V and 4 bases at J, leaving 20 bases unmatched. This CDR3 comprises 21 residues. Here the CDR3 reads CASSHGTSGISDTQISDTQYF. The CDR3 DNA follows: TGTGCCAGCTCACACGGGACTAGCGGGATTTCAGATACGCAGATTTCAGATACGCAGTATTTT.

This clonotype was detected many times. The chain employs TRBV4-1 and TRBJ2-7; 7 bases line up with TRBD1. This CDR3 is 15 amino acids long. The germline gives CDR1 MGHRA, CDR2 YSYEKL. V was clipped by 4 bases and J by 3 bases; unmatched bases: 9. The CDR3 DNA follows: TGCGCCAGCAGCCTCCAGACAGGGACGGTCTACGAGCAGTACTTC. The encoded protein is CASSLQTGTVYEQYF.

This clonotype has at least ten counts. The V and J genes are TRBV20-1 and TRBJ2-3; 9 bases line up with TRBD2. The CDR3 runs 13 residues. Germline values: CDR1 DFQATT, CDR2 SNEGSKA (reference sequence). V gave up 5 bases and J gave up 1 base; unmatched junction bases: 1. The CDR3 protein is CSAVAGGTDTQYF. Here the CDR3 DNA reads TGCAGTGCTGTAGCGGGAGGCACAGATACGCAGTATTTT.

This clonotype showed up many times. V gene TRBV18 combines with J gene TRBJ2-7, with D possibly being TRBD1 (6 bases). Trimming left V 5 bases short and J 6 bases short, with 11 bases between. There are 12 residues in the CDR3. Germline CDR1 KGHSH, CDR2 LQKENI. This chain's CDR3 is CASSTTGSEQYF. As DNA, the CDR3 is TGTGCCAGCTCAACAACAGGGTCCGAGCAGTACTTC.

This chain joins TRBV10-3 and TRBJ2-7; TRBD1 aligns across 8 bases. The CDR3 has 17 amino acids. Trimming cost V 4 bases and J 1 base; bases outside gene matches: 12. Germline CDR1 is ENHRY and CDR2 is SYGVKD. The DNA for the CDR3 is TGTGCCATCAGTGTATCGTCCGGGACAGGATTATCCTACGAGCAGTACTTC. Encoded protein: CAISVSSGTGLSYEQYF.

This clonotype was seen many times. V and J are TRBV20-1 and TRBJ2-7; 8 bases line up with TRBD2. Germline-derived CDR1 and CDR2 are DFQATT and SNEGSKA (reference sequence). This CDR3 contains 14 residues. V gave up 6 bases and J gave up 0 bases; unmatched junction bases: 7. CDR3 amino acids: CSAAREGSSYEQYF. DNA for the CDR3: TGCAGTGCGGCTCGGGAGGGTAGCTCCTACGAGCAGTACTTC.

This clonotype has more than one count but fewer than ten. The chain recombines TRBV4-2 with TRBJ2-6, with D unclear. Germline values: CDR1 LGHNA, CDR2 YNFKEQ. Trimming took off 2 bases at V and 3 bases at J, with 5 bases between the two ends. The CDR3 covers 14 residues. In DNA form, the CDR3 reads TGTGCCAGCAGCCAACGCGTTGGGGCCAACGTCCTGACTTTC. Translating gives CASSQRVGANVLTF.

At least ten counts were recorded for this clonotype. The chain recombines TRBV12-3 or TRBV12-4 with TRBJ1-1, with D possibly TRBD1 on 6 matching bases. Trimming removed 3 bases at V and 1 base at J, with 9 bases between. The CDR3 has 14 residues. The CDR3 DNA is TGTGCCAGCAGTTTTTCCAGGGGGAACACTGAAGCTTTCTTT. It translates to CASSFSRGNTEAFF.

This clonotype was seen repeatedly, ten times or more. The chain recombines TRBV30 with TRBJ2-7; no definite D call. CDR3 length: 12 residues. V was pared by 2 bases and J by 10 bases, with 15 bases between. Germline assignment: CDR1 GTSNPN and CDR2 SVGIG (reference sequence). CDR3 residues: CAWSPIVYEQYF. In DNA form, the CDR3 reads TGTGCCTGGAGTCCCATCGTCTATGAACAGTACTTC.

This clonotype was counted many times. The chain is built from TRBV12-3 or TRBV12-4 and TRBJ2-3; TRBD2 matches 9 bases. The trim removed 3 bases at V and 2 bases at J, leaving 9 bases unmatched. The CDR3 is made up of 17 amino acids. In DNA, the CDR3 is TGTGCCAGCAGTTTTTCTATCCTAGCGGGGTACACAGATACGCAGTATTTT. Residues: CASSFSILAGYTDTQYF.

The chain employs TRBV4-3 and TRBJ2-7; a weak D match, TRBD2 (5 bases). CDR3 length: 16 amino acids. Germline V CDR1 and CDR2: LGHNA, YSLEER. V was clipped by 0 bases and J by 3 bases, with 15 bases between them. Here the CDR3 DNA reads TGCGCCAGCAGCCAAGATCAACGAGGGTTATTCTACGAGCAGTACTTC. Protein: CASSQDQRGLFYEQYF.

The sample holds many counts of this clonotype. The chain combines TRBV12-3 or TRBV12-4 with TRBJ1-1; perhaps TRBD1 as D (5 bases). This CDR3 is 20 amino acids long. V gave up 7 bases and J gave up 3 bases, with 33 bases separating them. The CDR3 nucleotides read TGTGCCAGCACCCTTAGGCCGCTGGGGGGGAGGAAAAACAGGTACACTGAAGCTTTCTTT. Translated, it gives CASTLRPLGGRKNRYTEAFF.

This clonotype was observed at least ten times. The rearrangement links TRBV5-4 to TRBJ2-4; 10 bases fit TRBD1. Germline V gives CDR1 SGHNT, CDR2 YYREEE (reference sequence). The V gene end was trimmed by 4 bases and the J gene end by 2 bases; junction bases not matched to a gene: 6. CDR3 length equals 16 residues. The CDR3 bases are TGTGCCAGCAGCCAAGGGACAGGGGTCCCCAAAAACATTCAGTACTTC. Its translation is CASSQGTGVPKNIQYF.